This entry concerns a single T cell receptor (beta chain). Its target is unknown. The junction differs from germline at one of its ends, possibly a read error. Measured with immunoSEQ multiplex PCR; TCRdb has only the in-frame clones, and not every one. The table lists 50,000 or so clones, about nine tenths of them singletons. This entry is derived from a study of memory CD8 T cells in hepatitis C reinfection. The time point denotes: pre-reinfection, 55 to 20 weeks before reinfection detection. The sorted cells went straight to TCR sequencing with no prior in vitro expansion. Whole-study findings and limits: Only five donors prevented definitive conclusions about public clonotypes.

CDR1 is MNHEY, CDR2 SVGAGI, per germline. The CDR3 runs 16 residues. The sequencing input was naive CD8+ T cells sorted from blood. V gene TRBV6-5 combines with J gene TRBJ2-2; tentative D call: TRBD2 (5 bases). This TCR derives from a man between 18 and 35 years old with hepatitis C virus infection. Here the CDR3 reads CASSYHTGANTGEPFF. CDR3 nucleotide sequence: TGTGCCAGCAGTTACCATACGGGTGCGAACACCGGGGAGCCGTTTTTT.